A single sample gave rise to the 5 T cell receptor beta chains below, sequenced in a study of blood T cells in healthy people across ages. A second PCR, run for about 7 to 12 cycles, used a sample-barcoded 5' primer plus a J-beta primer mix. Each CDR3 protein is one row after TCRdb ran MiXCR on the 5' RACE reads. The repertoire holds almost 300,000 distinct CDR3 sequences, with 27% as singletons. Sequencing was carried out using blood. These receptor sequences come from a woman in her 70s in good health.

The CDR3 DNA reads TGTGCCAGCAGTGAATACAGGGGGAATTCTGAAGCTTTCTTT. This encodes CASSEYRGNSEAFF. This chain connects TRBV6-1 to TRBJ1-1; 8 bases line up with TRBD1. The CDR3 is made up of 14 amino acids. Losses at the gene ends were 2 bases for V and 6 bases for J; bases not matched to a gene: 5. CDR1 MNHNS and CDR2 SASEGT come from the germline V gene.

This clonotype occurred a few times. This chain connects TRBV24-1 to TRBJ2-1; 8 positions agree with TRBD1. CDR3 length: 16 residues. Trimming at V came to 3 bases and at J to 4 bases, leaving 7 bases not matched to a gene. Germline loops: CDR1 KGHDR, CDR2 SFDVKD. The chain's CDR3 is CATSDTGTGPYNEQFF. The CDR3 DNA reads as TGTGCCACCAGTGATACCGGGACAGGACCATACAATGAGCAGTTCTTC.

This clonotype was counted a few times. The V and J genes are TRBV5-1 and TRBJ2-1; D remains unclear. There are 15 residues in the CDR3. V lost 0 bases and J lost 4, with 11 bases in between. Germline CDR1 reads SGHRS; CDR2 reads YFSETQ. The CDR3 nucleotides are TGCGCCAGCAGCTTGGAATCGTCGAAATACAATGAGCAGTTCTTC. It encodes CASSLESSKYNEQFF.

This sequence joins TRBV19 and TRBJ1-4; D is undetermined. This CDR3 comprises 14 residues. Germline lookup yields CDR1 LNHDA and CDR2 SQIVND (reference sequence). V was clipped by 11 bases and J by 10 bases, with 23 bases between them. Here the CDR3 reads CAGESRTALGKLFF. CDR3 DNA: TGTGCCGGTGAAAGCCGGACGGCCTTAGGAAAACTGTTTTTT.

This chain uses TRBV7-2 with TRBJ2-1, with TRBD2 as a possible D gene (5 bases). Germline loops: CDR1 SGHTA, CDR2 FQGNSA. The CDR3 consists of 15 residues. V lost 5 bases, J lost 6 bases, and 17 bases lay in between. In nucleotides, the CDR3 is TGTGCCAGCAGCCTAGGACTGCTGGTGGGCAATGAGCAGTTCTTC. This sequence encodes CASSLGLLVGNEQFF. Together with reference TRBV7-2 and TRBJ2-1, the CDR3 gives the full variable domain: GAGVSQSPSNKVTEKGKDVELRCDPISGHTALYWYRQSLGQGLEFLIYFQGNSAPDKSGLPSDRFSAERTGGSVSTLTIQRTQQEDSAVYLCASSLGLLVGNEQFFGPGTRLTVL.